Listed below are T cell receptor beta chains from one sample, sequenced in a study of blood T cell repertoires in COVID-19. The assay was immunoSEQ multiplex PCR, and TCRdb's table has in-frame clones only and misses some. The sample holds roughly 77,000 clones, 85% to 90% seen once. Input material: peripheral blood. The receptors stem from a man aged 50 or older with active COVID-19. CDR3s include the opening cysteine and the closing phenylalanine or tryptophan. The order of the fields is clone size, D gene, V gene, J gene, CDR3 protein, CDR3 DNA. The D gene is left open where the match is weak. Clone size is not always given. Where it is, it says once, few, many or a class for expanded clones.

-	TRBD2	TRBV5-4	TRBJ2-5	CASSRTSEQETQYF	TGTGCCAGCAGCCGGACTAGCGAGCAAGAGACCCAGTACTTC
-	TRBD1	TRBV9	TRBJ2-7	CASSAQDRLGNEQYF	TGTGCCAGCAGCGCCCAGGACAGGCTGGGCAACGAGCAGTACTTC
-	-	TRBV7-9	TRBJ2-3	CASSPRGDTQYF	TGTGCCAGCAGCCCACGCGGGGATACGCAGTATTTT
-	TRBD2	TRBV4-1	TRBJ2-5	CASSPGRTSGAQETQYF	TGCGCCAGCAGCCCGGGAAGGACTAGCGGGGCCCAAGAGACCCAGTACTTC
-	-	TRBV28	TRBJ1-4	CASTTYSLNEKLFF	TGTGCCAGCACTACGTACTCACTGAATGAAAAACTGTTTTTT
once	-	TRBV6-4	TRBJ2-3	CASSDGQVADTQYF	TGTGCCAGCAGTGACGGGCAGGTAGCAGATACGCAGTATTTT
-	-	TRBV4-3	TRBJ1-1	CASSQSRVTEAFF	TGCGCCAGCAGCCAGTCCAGGGTCACTGAAGCTTTCTTT
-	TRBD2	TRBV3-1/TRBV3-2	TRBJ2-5	CASSHGLAGETQYF	TGTGCCAGCAGCCACGGACTAGCGGGAGAGACCCAGTACTTC
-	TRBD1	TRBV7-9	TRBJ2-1	CASSLGTGPTYNEQFF	TGTGCCAGCAGCTTGGGGACAGGCCCCACCTACAATGAGCAGTTCTTC
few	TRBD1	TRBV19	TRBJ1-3	CASKDRGTTRNTIYF	TGTGCCAGTAAAGACAGGGGAACTACCCGAAACACCATATATTTT
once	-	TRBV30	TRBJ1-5	CAWSVRVVLQPQHF	TGTGCCTGGAGTGTACGGGTGGTATTACAGCCCCAGCATTTT
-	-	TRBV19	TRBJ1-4	CASSIGDKTNEKLFF	TGTGCCAGTAGTATTGGGGACAAGACTAATGAAAAACTGTTTTTT
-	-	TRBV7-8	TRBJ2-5	CASSLAGGWETQYF	TGTGCCAGCAGCTTAGCGGGGGGATGGGAGACCCAGTACTTC
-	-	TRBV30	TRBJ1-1	CAWSVTLSEAFF	TGTGCCTGGAGTGTTACCCTTAGTGAAGCTTTCTTT
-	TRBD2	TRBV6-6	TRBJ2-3	CASSYTLAARGDTQYF	TGTGCCAGCAGTTACACCCTAGCGGCACGGGGAGATACGCAGTATTTT
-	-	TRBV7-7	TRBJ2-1	CASSLSGGYNEQFF	TGTGCTAGCAGCTTATCCGGGGGCTACAATGAGCAGTTCTTC
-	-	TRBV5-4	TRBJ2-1	CASSSRYNEQFF	TGTGCCAGCAGCTCTAGATACAATGAGCAGTTCTTC
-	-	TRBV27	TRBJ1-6	CASSPTGTHSPLHF	TGTGCCAGCAGCCCTACAGGCACGCATTCACCCCTCCACTTT
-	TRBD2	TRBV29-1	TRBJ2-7	CSVEDRSSGYEQYF	TGCAGCGTTGAAGATCGGAGTAGCGGGTACGAGCAGTACTTC
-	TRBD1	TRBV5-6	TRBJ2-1	CASSPGGQGLNEQFF	TGTGCCAGCAGCCCGGGAGGACAGGGGCTCAATGAGCAGTTCTTC